A selection of T cell receptor beta chains follows, all from one sample in a study of cytomegalovirus exposure and HLA in healthy donors. Sequencing was performed with immunoSEQ multiplex PCR; in TCRdb, only in-frame clones are kept and a portion is missing. The sample yields under 250,000 clones, 85% seen once. What was sequenced was PBMCs. These receptors all come from a human donor in good health. The CDR3 runs from the conserved cysteine through the conserved F or W. Each record gives: V gene, D gene, clone size, J gene, CDR3 protein, CDR3 DNA. D genes are given only for firm matches. Size values are once, few and many counts, or a class for expanded clones, and some rows have none.

V gene: TRBV28; D gene: NA; clone size: NA; J gene: TRBJ2-7; CDR3 protein: CASSLLAGTYEQYF; CDR3 DNA: TGTGCCAGCAGTTTATTGGCAGGGACCTACGAGCAGTACTTC
V gene: TRBV15; D gene: NA; clone size: NA; J gene: TRBJ2-4; CDR3 protein: CATSNGLAKNIQYF; CDR3 DNA: TGTGCCACCAGCAATGGACTAGCCAAAAACATTCAGTACTTC
V gene: TRBV6-4; D gene: NA; clone size: NA; J gene: TRBJ1-1; CDR3 protein: CASSVELNTEAFF; CDR3 DNA: TGTGCCAGCAGTGTCGAACTTAACACTGAAGCTTTCTTT
V gene: TRBV7-2; D gene: NA; clone size: few; J gene: TRBJ2-5; CDR3 protein: CASSLWRNLQETQYF; CDR3 DNA: TGTGCCAGCAGCTTATGGAGAAACCTCCAAGAGACCCAGTACTTC
V gene: TRBV7-9; D gene: NA; clone size: NA; J gene: TRBJ2-7; CDR3 protein: CASSEAYEQYF; CDR3 DNA: TGTGCCAGCAGCGAAGCGTACGAGCAGTACTTC
V gene: TRBV7-9; D gene: NA; clone size: NA; J gene: TRBJ1-2; CDR3 protein: CASSPMRGAGGGYTF; CDR3 DNA: TGTGCCAGCAGCCCAATGAGGGGCGCCGGGGGTGGCTACACCTTC
V gene: TRBV7-2; D gene: TRBD2; clone size: NA; J gene: TRBJ2-7; CDR3 protein: CASSPPHQRDAYEQYF; CDR3 DNA: TGTGCCAGCAGCCCTCCACACCAGCGGGACGCCTACGAGCAGTACTTC
V gene: TRBV25-1; D gene: TRBD1; clone size: NA; J gene: TRBJ2-5; CDR3 protein: CASSELDRALGETQYF; CDR3 DNA: TGTGCCAGCAGTGAATTAGACAGGGCCCTGGGGGAGACCCAGTACTTC
V gene: TRBV29-1; D gene: NA; clone size: NA; J gene: TRBJ2-5; CDR3 protein: CSVWYRHNQETQYF; CDR3 DNA: TGCAGCGTTTGGTACAGGCATAACCAAGAGACCCAGTACTTC
V gene: TRBV28; D gene: NA; clone size: NA; J gene: TRBJ2-7; CDR3 protein: CASSPGGGRYEQYF; CDR3 DNA: TGTGCCAGCAGTCCTGGGGGGGGGCGCTACGAGCAGTACTTC
V gene: TRBV28; D gene: TRBD1; clone size: NA; J gene: TRBJ2-7; CDR3 protein: CASLGQGSHEQYF; CDR3 DNA: TGTGCCAGCCTGGGACAGGGGAGCCACGAGCAGTACTTC
V gene: TRBV19; D gene: TRBD2; clone size: NA; J gene: TRBJ2-3; CDR3 protein: CASSIGTSVKVDTQYF; CDR3 DNA: TGTGCCAGTAGTATAGGCACTAGCGTAAAGGTTGATACGCAGTATTTT
V gene: TRBV2; D gene: NA; clone size: NA; J gene: TRBJ2-5; CDR3 protein: CASHRESGETQYF; CDR3 DNA: TGTGCCAGCCACAGGGAGTCGGGAGAGACCCAGTACTTC
V gene: TRBV10-3; D gene: TRBD1; clone size: NA; J gene: TRBJ2-7; CDR3 protein: CAIRLGQEYEQYF; CDR3 DNA: TGTGCCATCAGGTTGGGACAGGAATACGAGCAGTACTTC
V gene: TRBV30; D gene: NA; clone size: NA; J gene: TRBJ2-5; CDR3 protein: CAWSVQSSLQETQYF; CDR3 DNA: TGTGCCTGGAGTGTACAGTCCAGCCTTCAAGAGACCCAGTACTTC
V gene: TRBV5-4; D gene: NA; clone size: few; J gene: TRBJ2-2; CDR3 protein: CASSFGAGAGELFF; CDR3 DNA: TGTGCCAGCAGCTTTGGTGCAGGTGCCGGGGAGCTGTTTTTT
V gene: TRBV7-2; D gene: TRBD1; clone size: NA; J gene: TRBJ1-2; CDR3 protein: CASSLARGGGYGYTF; CDR3 DNA: TGTGCCAGCAGCTTAGCGCGAGGGGGCGGCTATGGCTACACCTTC
V gene: TRBV6-5; D gene: NA; clone size: NA; J gene: TRBJ1-5; CDR3 protein: CASSGMAQPQHF; CDR3 DNA: TGTGCCAGCAGCGGGATGGCTCAGCCCCAGCATTTT
V gene: TRBV2; D gene: TRBD1; clone size: once; J gene: TRBJ1-4; CDR3 protein: CASFQGALNEKLFF; CDR3 DNA: TGTGCCAGTTTTCAGGGGGCTCTGAATGAAAAACTGTTTTTT
V gene: TRBV6-5; D gene: TRBD1; clone size: NA; J gene: TRBJ2-2; CDR3 protein: CASYRTGVLRELFF; CDR3 DNA: TGTGCCAGCTACCGGACAGGGGTACTGCGGGAGCTGTTTTTT
V gene: TRBV28; D gene: TRBD2; clone size: NA; J gene: TRBJ2-7; CDR3 protein: CASSATGTSGNNEQYF; CDR3 DNA: TGTGCCAGCAGTGCCACCGGGACTAGCGGGAACAACGAGCAGTACTTC
V gene: TRBV27; D gene: NA; clone size: NA; J gene: TRBJ1-5; CDR3 protein: CASSVAGQPQHF; CDR3 DNA: TGTGCCAGCAGTGTGGCGGGTCAGCCCCAGCATTTT
V gene: TRBV7-2; D gene: TRBD2; clone size: NA; J gene: TRBJ2-7; CDR3 protein: CASSLLAGGPGEQYF; CDR3 DNA: TGTGCCAGCAGCTTACTAGCGGGAGGGCCAGGCGAGCAGTACTTC
V gene: TRBV5-1; D gene: NA; clone size: few; J gene: TRBJ2-3; CDR3 protein: CASRVPRVPDTQYF; CDR3 DNA: TGCGCCAGCAGGGTCCCGAGGGTCCCAGATACGCAGTATTTT
V gene: TRBV6-5; D gene: NA; clone size: NA; J gene: TRBJ1-5; CDR3 protein: CASRGDDQPQHF; CDR3 DNA: TGTGCCAGCAGGGGCGACGATCAGCCCCAGCATTTT
V gene: TRBV27; D gene: TRBD2; clone size: NA; J gene: TRBJ2-3; CDR3 protein: CASSLSAGFTDTQYF; CDR3 DNA: TGTGCCAGCAGTCTATCAGCGGGATTCACAGATACGCAGTATTTT
V gene: TRBV4-2; D gene: NA; clone size: NA; J gene: TRBJ2-7; CDR3 protein: CASSQGLLDYEQYF; CDR3 DNA: TGTGCCAGCAGTCAAGGACTATTAGACTACGAGCAGTACTTC
V gene: TRBV5-1; D gene: NA; clone size: NA; J gene: TRBJ2-7; CDR3 protein: CASSLAAGQDAYEQYF; CDR3 DNA: TGCGCCAGCAGCTTGGCAGCGGGACAGGACGCCTACGAGCAGTACTTC
V gene: TRBV14; D gene: NA; clone size: NA; J gene: TRBJ2-7; CDR3 protein: CASSQDVAGEYEQYF; CDR3 DNA: TGTGCCAGCAGCCAAGATGTAGCAGGGGAGTACGAGCAGTACTTC
V gene: TRBV20-1; D gene: NA; clone size: NA; J gene: TRBJ2-7; CDR3 protein: CSGESNYEQYF; CDR3 DNA: TGCAGTGGAGAGAGCAACTACGAGCAGTACTTC
V gene: TRBV6-5; D gene: TRBD2; clone size: NA; J gene: TRBJ2-3; CDR3 protein: CASSYSSGSSSRAQYF; CDR3 DNA: TGTGCCAGCAGTTACTCGAGCGGGAGTTCGTCTAGGGCGCAGTATTTT
V gene: TRBV14; D gene: NA; clone size: NA; J gene: TRBJ1-3; CDR3 protein: CASSPRTGQLSGNTIYF; CDR3 DNA: TGTGCCAGCAGCCCCCGTACAGGCCAACTCTCTGGAAACACCATATATTTT
V gene: TRBV7-9; D gene: TRBD1; clone size: NA; J gene: TRBJ2-7; CDR3 protein: CASSPGRGQGPTSYEQYF; CDR3 DNA: TGTGCCAGCAGCCCGGGTCGGGGACAGGGTCCCACCTCCTACGAGCAGTACTTC
V gene: TRBV10-3; D gene: TRBD2; clone size: NA; J gene: TRBJ2-7; CDR3 protein: CAISESEGLPSYEQYF; CDR3 DNA: TGTGCCATCAGTGAGTCGGAGGGACTACCCTCCTACGAGCAGTACTTC
V gene: TRBV11-1; D gene: NA; clone size: NA; J gene: TRBJ1-2; CDR3 protein: CASSFPEGQRTANYGYTF; CDR3 DNA: TGTGCCAGCAGCTTCCCGGAGGGGCAGAGAACTGCTAACTATGGCTACACCTTC
V gene: TRBV7-2; D gene: TRBD1; clone size: NA; J gene: TRBJ1-2; CDR3 protein: CASSLKTGPANYGYTF; CDR3 DNA: TGTGCCAGCAGCTTAAAGACAGGGCCAGCTAACTATGGCTACACCTTC
V gene: TRBV10-2; D gene: TRBD2; clone size: few; J gene: TRBJ2-1; CDR3 protein: CASRDYEYNEQFF; CDR3 DNA: TGCGCCAGCCGGGACTACGAGTACAATGAGCAGTTCTTC
V gene: TRBV6-5; D gene: NA; clone size: NA; J gene: TRBJ1-1; CDR3 protein: CASSYAGGWDTEAFF; CDR3 DNA: TGTGCCAGCAGTTACGCTGGGGGGTGGGACACTGAAGCTTTCTTT
V gene: TRBV28; D gene: NA; clone size: NA; J gene: TRBJ1-3; CDR3 protein: CASSSPGSGNTIYF; CDR3 DNA: TGTGCCAGCAGTTCCCCCGGCTCTGGAAACACCATATATTTT
V gene: TRBV27; D gene: TRBD1; clone size: NA; J gene: TRBJ1-4; CDR3 protein: CASSFLRDSQNNEKLFF; CDR3 DNA: TGTGCCAGCAGTTTCCTCCGGGACAGTCAGAATAATGAAAAACTGTTTTTT
V gene: TRBV19; D gene: NA; clone size: NA; J gene: TRBJ1-5; CDR3 protein: CASSSRQQYSNQPQHF; CDR3 DNA: TGTGCCAGTAGTTCTCGACAGCAATATAGCAATCAGCCCCAGCATTTT
V gene: TRBV19; D gene: NA; clone size: NA; J gene: TRBJ2-3; CDR3 protein: CASSLTGPRTDTQYF; CDR3 DNA: TGTGCCAGTAGCCTAACAGGGCCGCGCACAGATACGCAGTATTTT